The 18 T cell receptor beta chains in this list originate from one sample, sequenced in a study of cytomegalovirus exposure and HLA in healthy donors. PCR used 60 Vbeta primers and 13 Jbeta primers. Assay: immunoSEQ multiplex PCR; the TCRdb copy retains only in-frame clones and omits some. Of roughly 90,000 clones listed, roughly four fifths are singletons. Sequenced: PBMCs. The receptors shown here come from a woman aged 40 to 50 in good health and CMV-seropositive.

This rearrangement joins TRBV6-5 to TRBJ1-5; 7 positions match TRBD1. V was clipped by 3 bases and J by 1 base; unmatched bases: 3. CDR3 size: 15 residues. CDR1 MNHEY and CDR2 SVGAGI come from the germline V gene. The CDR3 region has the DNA TGTGCCAGCAGTTATACAGGGGAAAGCAATCAGCCCCAGCATTTT. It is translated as CASSYTGESNQPQHF.

CDR3 in amino acids: CASSRGYSYEQYF. The DNA of the CDR3 is TGTGCCAGTAGTCGCGGCTATTCCTACGAGCAGTACTTC. V is TRBV19 and J is TRBJ2-7, with D hard to call. Per germline, CDR1 LNHDA and CDR2 SQIVND (reference sequence). This CDR3 has 13 residues. V lost 5 bases and J lost 1, with 9 bases in between.

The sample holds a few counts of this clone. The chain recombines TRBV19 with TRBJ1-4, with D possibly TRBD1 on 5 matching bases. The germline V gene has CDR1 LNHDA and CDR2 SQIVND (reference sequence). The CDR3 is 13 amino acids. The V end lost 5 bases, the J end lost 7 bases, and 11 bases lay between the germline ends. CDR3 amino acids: CASSGRVGEKLFF. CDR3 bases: TGTGCCAGTAGTGGCAGGGTTGGTGAAAAACTGTTTTTT.

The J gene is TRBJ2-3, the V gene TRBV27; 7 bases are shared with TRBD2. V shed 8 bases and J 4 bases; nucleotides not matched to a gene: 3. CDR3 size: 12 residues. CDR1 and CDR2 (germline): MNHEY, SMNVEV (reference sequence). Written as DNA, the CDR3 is TGTGCCAGCGGACGGGGGGCAGATACGCAGTATTTT. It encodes CASGRGADTQYF.

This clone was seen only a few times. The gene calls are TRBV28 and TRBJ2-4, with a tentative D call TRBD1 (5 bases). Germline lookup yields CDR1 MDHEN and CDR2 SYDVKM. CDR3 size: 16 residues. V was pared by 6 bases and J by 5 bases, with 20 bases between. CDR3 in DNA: TGTGCCAGCAGGGAAAGGGGCAGGGTGTCGGAAAACATTCAGTACTTC. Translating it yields CASRERGRVSENIQYF.

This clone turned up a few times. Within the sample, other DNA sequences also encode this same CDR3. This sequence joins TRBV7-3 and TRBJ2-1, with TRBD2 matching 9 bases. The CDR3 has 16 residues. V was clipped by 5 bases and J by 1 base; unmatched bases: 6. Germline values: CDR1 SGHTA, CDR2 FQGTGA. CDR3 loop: CASSRLSGGSYNEQFF. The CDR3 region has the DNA TGTGCCAGCAGCCGTCTTAGCGGGGGATCCTACAATGAGCAGTTCTTC.

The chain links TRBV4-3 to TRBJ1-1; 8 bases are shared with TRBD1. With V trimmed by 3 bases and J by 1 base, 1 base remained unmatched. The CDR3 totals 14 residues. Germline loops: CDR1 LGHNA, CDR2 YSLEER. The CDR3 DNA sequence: TGCGCCAGCAGCCATGACAGGGGGAACACTGAAGCTTTCTTT. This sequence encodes CASSHDRGNTEAFF.

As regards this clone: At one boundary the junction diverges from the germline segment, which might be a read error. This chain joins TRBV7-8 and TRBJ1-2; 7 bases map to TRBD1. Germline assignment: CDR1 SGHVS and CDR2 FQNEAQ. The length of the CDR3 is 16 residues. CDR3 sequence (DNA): TGTGCCAGCAGCAGAAGAATCGGGACAGACGACTATGGCTACCCCTTC. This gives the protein CASSRRIGTDDYGYPF.

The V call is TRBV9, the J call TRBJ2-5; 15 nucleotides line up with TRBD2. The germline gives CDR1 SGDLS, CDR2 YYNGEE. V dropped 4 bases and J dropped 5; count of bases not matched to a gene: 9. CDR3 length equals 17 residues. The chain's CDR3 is CASSSGLAGGPWETQYF. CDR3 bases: TGTGCCAGCAGCTCCGGACTAGCGGGAGGGCCTTGGGAGACCCAGTACTTC.

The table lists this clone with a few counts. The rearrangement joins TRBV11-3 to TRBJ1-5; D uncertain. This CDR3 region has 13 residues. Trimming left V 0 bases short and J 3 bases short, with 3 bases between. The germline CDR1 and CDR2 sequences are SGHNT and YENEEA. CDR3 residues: CASSLDFNQPQHF. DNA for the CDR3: TGTGCCAGCAGCTTAGACTTCAATCAGCCCCAGCATTTT.

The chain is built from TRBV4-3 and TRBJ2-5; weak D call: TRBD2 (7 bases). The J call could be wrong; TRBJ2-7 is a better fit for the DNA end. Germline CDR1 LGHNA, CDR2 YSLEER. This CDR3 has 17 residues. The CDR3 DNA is TGCGCCAGCAGCCAAGATTGGGGGCAGGCGGGGGTCTACGAGCAGTACTTC. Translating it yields CASSQDWGQAGVYEQYF.

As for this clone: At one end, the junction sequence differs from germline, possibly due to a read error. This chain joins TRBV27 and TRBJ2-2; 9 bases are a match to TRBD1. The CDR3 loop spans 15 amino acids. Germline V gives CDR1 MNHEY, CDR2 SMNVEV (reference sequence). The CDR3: CASGSGTGNIGELFF. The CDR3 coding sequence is TGTGCCAGTGGGTCGGGGACAGGGAACATCGGGGAGCTGTTTTTT.

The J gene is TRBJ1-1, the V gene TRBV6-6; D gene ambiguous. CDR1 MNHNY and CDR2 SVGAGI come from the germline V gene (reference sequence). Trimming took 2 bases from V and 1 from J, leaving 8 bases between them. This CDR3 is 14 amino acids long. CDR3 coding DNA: TGTGCCAGCAGTTACCCGGCAGGGAACACTGAAGCTTTCTTT. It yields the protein CASSYPAGNTEAFF.

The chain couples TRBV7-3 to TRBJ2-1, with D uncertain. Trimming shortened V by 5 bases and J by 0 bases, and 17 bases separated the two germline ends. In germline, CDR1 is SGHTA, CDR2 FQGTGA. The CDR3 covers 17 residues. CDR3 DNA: TGTGCCAGCAGCCCCCCCTTCGACACCAGCTCCTACAATGAGCAGTTCTTC. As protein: CASSPPFDTSSYNEQFF.

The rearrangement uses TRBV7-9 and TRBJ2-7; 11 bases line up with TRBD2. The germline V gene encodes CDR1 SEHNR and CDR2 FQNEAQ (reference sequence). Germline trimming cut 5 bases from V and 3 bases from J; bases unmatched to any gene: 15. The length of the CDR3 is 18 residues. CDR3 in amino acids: CASSRTLDALAGVYEQYF. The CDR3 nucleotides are TGTGCCAGCAGCCGTACCCTCGACGCACTAGCGGGAGTCTACGAGCAGTACTTC. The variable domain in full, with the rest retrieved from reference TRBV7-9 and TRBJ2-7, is DTGVSQNPRHKITKRGQNVTFRCDPISEHNRLYWYRQTLGQGPEFLTYFQNEAQLEKSRLLSDRFSAERPKGSFSTLEIQRTEQGDSAMYLCASSRTLDALAGVYEQYFGPGTRLTVT.

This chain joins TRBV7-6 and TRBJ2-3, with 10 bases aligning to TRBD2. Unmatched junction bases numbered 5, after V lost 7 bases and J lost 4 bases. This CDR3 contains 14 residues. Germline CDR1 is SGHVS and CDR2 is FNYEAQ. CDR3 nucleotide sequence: TGTGCCAGCAATCTAGCGGGAGTGGCAGATACGCAGTATTTT. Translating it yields CASNLAGVADTQYF. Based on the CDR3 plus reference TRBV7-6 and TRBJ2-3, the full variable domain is GAGVSQSPRYKVTKRGQDVALRCDPISGHVSLYWYRQALGQGPEFLTYFNYEAQQDKSGLPNDRFSAERPEGSISTLTIQRTEQRDSAMYRCASNLAGVADTQYFGPGTRLTVL.

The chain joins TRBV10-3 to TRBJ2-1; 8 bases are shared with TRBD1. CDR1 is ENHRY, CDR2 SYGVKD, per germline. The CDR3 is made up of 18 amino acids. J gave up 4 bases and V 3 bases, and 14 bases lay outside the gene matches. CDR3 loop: CAISDDRGKSLSYNEQFF. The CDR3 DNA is TGTGCCATCAGTGATGACAGGGGAAAATCTCTTTCTTACAATGAGCAGTTCTTC.

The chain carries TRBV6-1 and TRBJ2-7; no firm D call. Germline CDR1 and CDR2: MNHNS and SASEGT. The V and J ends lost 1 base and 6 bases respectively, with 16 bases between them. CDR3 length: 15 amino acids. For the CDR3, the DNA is TGTGCCAGCAGTGAAGGTCGAAGCCCAATATGCGAGCAGTACTTC. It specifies CASSEGRSPICEQYF.